Sequencing of this TCR beta chain was carried out in a study of CD8+ T cells in alopecia areata. RNA extraction and reverse transcription yielded cDNA as sequencing template. This table comes from immunoSEQ multiplex PCR, and its TCRdb copy is limited to in-frame clones, with some not included. The data contain hundreds of thousands of clones, more than 60% of them seen just once; the ten biggest clones take up about 1.2%. A remark on this clone: Antigen: not known.

Study-wide results and caveats: Mice showed clearer TCR sharing than patients did, a gap that was possibly HLA-related. Clonality was higher in lesional than normal scalp, especially in alopecia totalis/universalis.

V gave up 6 bases and J gave up 3 bases, with 11 bases separating them. This CDR3 is 13 amino acids long. Germline lookup yields CDR1 SEHNR and CDR2 FQNEAQ (reference sequence). Treatment indicated: oral pan-JAK inhibitor, 5-10 mg twice daily. Sorted out of PBMCs were CD4+ T cells and CD8+ T cells. This TCR derives from a human donor with alopecia areata. The rearrangement links TRBV7-9 to TRBJ1-1; D not resolved. Specimen: CD4+ T cells sorted from blood, collected at roughly week 45, from a patient treated with tofacitinib. The CDR3 protein is CASRLDLDTEAFF. The CDR3 DNA follows: TGTGCCAGCAGACTAGATCTTGACACTGAAGCTTTCTTT.